The clone carrying this TCR beta chain was detected many times. The antigen remains undetermined. The record originates from a study of human T cells and chemical hapten exposure. General study points: Expanded TCRs made up significantly more big CDR3 similarity clusters than controls did. Once DPC sensitization occurred, TCRs above 1 in 1000 frequency showed no change. A positive correlation with patch test score was shown by PT1 expanded TCR counts.

Time point meaning: patch test 2, 6 weeks after DPC sensitization. Treatment here: therapeutic diphenylcyclopropenone sensitization with weekly scalp DPC. It was the library that attached unique molecular identifiers to individual cDNA molecules. In TCRdb, the RACE reads were re-called with MiXCR into one record per CDR3 protein. The table has 330,000 or so distinct CDR3 sequences, over 6% seen once. The germline gives CDR1 MNHEY, CDR2 SMNVEV (reference sequence). V shed 5 bases and J 7 bases; nucleotides not matched to a gene: 8. The length of the CDR3 is 16 residues. This sequence was found in a woman aged 18 to 35 with alopecia areata. Some clones in this sample may be carry-over from other donors' samples. The chain combines TRBV27 with TRBJ2-1; 13 nucleotides match TRBD2. The input for sequencing was whole blood, taken in connection with sensitization to the hapten diphenylcyclopropenone (DPC). The DNA for the CDR3 is TGTGCCAGCAGTCCTAGACTAGCGGGGGGAAATAATGAGCAGTTCTTC. It is translated as CASSPRLAGGNNEQFF.